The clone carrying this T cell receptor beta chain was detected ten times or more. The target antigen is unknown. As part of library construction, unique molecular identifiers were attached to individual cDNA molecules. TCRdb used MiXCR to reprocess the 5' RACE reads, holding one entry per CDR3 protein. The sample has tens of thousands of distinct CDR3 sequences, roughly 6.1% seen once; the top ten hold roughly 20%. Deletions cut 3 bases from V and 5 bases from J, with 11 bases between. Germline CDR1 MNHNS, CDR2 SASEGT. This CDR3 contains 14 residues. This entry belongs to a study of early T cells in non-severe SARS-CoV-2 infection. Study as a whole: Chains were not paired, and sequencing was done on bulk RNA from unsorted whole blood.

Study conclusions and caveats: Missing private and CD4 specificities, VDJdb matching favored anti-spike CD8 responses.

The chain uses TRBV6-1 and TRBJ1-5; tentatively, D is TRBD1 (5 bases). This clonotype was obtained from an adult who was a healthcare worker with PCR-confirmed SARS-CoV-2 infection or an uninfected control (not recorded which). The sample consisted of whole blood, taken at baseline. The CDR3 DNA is TGTGCCAGCAGTGAGCGGGGGGATGATCAGCCCCAGCATTTT. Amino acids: CASSERGDDQPQHF.